The 20 T cell receptor beta chains below come from one sample, sequenced in a study of blood T cell repertoires in COVID-19. Clones were read by immunoSEQ multiplex PCR, and TCRdb kept only the in-frame ones, dropping some. The sample consists of about 130,000 clones, around nine tenths of them appearing once. Sequencing was performed on peripheral blood. The receptors come from a man aged 55 to 70 with COVID-19, enrolled during active disease.

The rearrangement links TRBV27 to TRBJ1-6, with 9 positions matching TRBD1. After removal of 3 bases from V and 0 bases from J, the junction contained 6 bases not matched to a gene. This CDR3 contains 18 residues. Germline assignment: CDR1 MNHEY and CDR2 SMNVEV (reference sequence). CDR3 amino acids: CASSFSRDRASYNSPLHF. The CDR3 DNA sequence: TGTGCCAGCAGTTTTTCCCGGGACAGGGCCTCCTATAATTCACCCCTCCACTTT.

The chain employs TRBV12-3 or TRBV12-4 and TRBJ1-2; D remains unclear. Trimming stripped 1 base from V and 1 base from J, with 4 bases between. CDR3 length equals 13 residues. CDR3 DNA: TGTGCCAGCAGTTTAGTGCGTAACTATGGCTACACCTTC. Amino acids: CASSLVRNYGYTF.

The rearrangement uses TRBV25-1 and TRBJ2-5; TRBD1 agrees at 10 bases. With 3 bases clipped from V and 5 bases from J, the junction kept 6 bases outside the gene matches. CDR3 length equals 15 residues. Germline loops: CDR1 MGHDK, CDR2 SYGVNS. CDR3 in amino acids: CASSEMTGGGETQYF. For the CDR3, the DNA is TGTGCCAGCAGTGAGATGACAGGGGGCGGCGAGACCCAGTACTTC.

The chain has TRBV2 and TRBJ1-2; D remains ambiguous. The germline V and J ends were trimmed by 0 bases and 2 bases, with 10 bases remaining between them. Per germline, CDR1 SNHLY and CDR2 FYNNEI. This CDR3 comprises 15 residues. The CDR3 DNA follows: TGTGCCAGCAGTGAAGCGTGGGCAGGCAACTATGGCTACACCTTC. Its protein is CASSEAWAGNYGYTF. The full variable domain, with the rest looked up from reference TRBV2 and TRBJ1-2, is EPEVTQTPSHQVTQMGQEVILRCVPISNHLYFYWYRQILGQKVEFLVSFYNNEISEKSEIFDDQFSVERPDGSNFTLKIRSTKLEDSAMYFCASSEAWAGNYGYTFGSGTRLTVV.

A few counts support this clone. The rearrangement uses TRBV7-3 and TRBJ2-3; 9 positions match TRBD2. V lost 5 bases to trimming and J lost 3 bases; unmatched junction nucleotides: 6. The CDR3 covers 15 residues. Germline CDR1 is SGHTA and CDR2 is FQGTGA. The CDR3 DNA reads TGTGCCAGCAGCCCAGATAGCGGGGGTACAGATACGCAGTATTTT. Translation gives CASSPDSGGTDTQYF.

The chain employs TRBV6-4 and TRBJ1-1; 7 positions match TRBD1. After removal of 6 bases from V and 5 bases from J, the junction contained 9 bases not matched to a gene. CDR3 length: 14 residues. Germline V gives CDR1 MRHNA, CDR2 SNTAGT. CDR3 DNA: TGTGCCAGCAGCACAGGGGACTCAGGTACTGAAGCTTTCTTT. Amino acid sequence: CASSTGDSGTEAFF.

The chain has TRBV5-1 and TRBJ2-3; 11 bases are shared with TRBD2. The CDR3 extends over 16 amino acids. After removal of 4 bases from V and 2 bases from J, the junction contained 6 bases not matched to a gene. Germline CDR1 SGHRS, CDR2 YFSETQ. The CDR3 coding sequence is TGCGCCAGCAGCCAACGGGGACTAGCGGACACAGATACGCAGTATTTT. This encodes CASSQRGLADTDTQYF.

V and J are TRBV10-3 and TRBJ1-5; TRBD1 matches 7 bases. There are 13 residues in the CDR3. J lost 4 bases, V lost 7 bases, and 4 bases had no gene match. Germline CDR1 reads ENHRY; CDR2 reads SYGVKD. The CDR3 region has the DNA TGTGCCATCAATGGGGACAGAAATCAGCCCCAGCATTTT. Amino acid sequence: CAINGDRNQPQHF.

This chain links TRBV7-6 with TRBJ2-7, with D possibly being TRBD2 (6 bases). This CDR3 contains 15 residues. Per germline, CDR1 SGHVS and CDR2 FNYEAQ. V was clipped by 5 bases and J by 0 bases, with 14 bases between them. Written as DNA, the CDR3 is TGTGCCAGCAGCCGCTTAGCGGAACCCTCCTACGAGCAGTACTTC. Its translation is CASSRLAEPSYEQYF.

V is TRBV5-5 and J is TRBJ1-4, with TRBD1 matching 7 bases. Germline V gene sequence: CDR1 SGHKS, CDR2 YYEKEE (reference sequence). This CDR3 has 14 amino acids. With V trimmed by 4 bases and J by 3 bases, 3 bases remained unmatched. CDR3 nucleotide sequence: TGTGCCAGCAGCCTGGGACAGTCTAATGAAAAACTGTTTTTT. Amino acids: CASSLGQSNEKLFF.

This clone was seen a single time. This chain connects TRBV4-3 to TRBJ1-1; D is uncertain. Looked up from germline, CDR1 is LGHNA and CDR2 is YSLEER. The CDR3 length is 14 residues. V gave up 4 bases and J gave up 4 bases, with 13 bases separating them. The CDR3 DNA is TGCGCCAGCAGCCCCGAGGTTGGTGGCACTGAAGCTTTCTTT. Its protein is CASSPEVGGTEAFF.

The chain recombines TRBV19 with TRBJ2-3, with TRBD2 as a possible D gene (5 bases). Trimming left V 7 bases short and J 2 bases short, with 10 bases between. Germline V lookup: CDR1 LNHDA, CDR2 SQIVND (reference sequence). CDR3 length equals 13 residues. CDR3 residues: CASTGINTDTQYF. Here the CDR3 DNA reads TGTGCCAGTACCGGGATCAACACAGATACGCAGTATTTT.

V is TRBV18 and J is TRBJ2-1, with a weak D call TRBD2 (6 bases). The CDR3 is made up of 15 amino acids. Per the germline V gene, CDR1 is KGHSH and CDR2 is LQKENI. The ends were cut back, 3 bases at V and 4 bases at J, with 13 bases in the middle. CDR3 sequence (DNA): TGTGCCAGCTCACCGGCCGGGAGTTGGTACAATGAGCAGTTCTTC. Its translation: CASSPAGSWYNEQFF.

This sequence joins TRBV7-2 and TRBJ2-2; 10 bases are a match to TRBD2. CDR3 length: 15 residues. The germline CDR1 and CDR2 sequences are SGHTA and FQGNSA. V lost 2 bases to trimming and J lost 7 bases; unmatched junction nucleotides: 4. This CDR3 is CASSLFLAGVGELFF. CDR3 nucleotides: TGTGCCAGCAGCTTATTTCTAGCGGGAGTCGGGGAGCTGTTTTTT.

The genes are TRBV21-1 and TRBJ2-7; the table's D call TRBD1 went unverified against the DNA. TRBV21-1 is described as a pseudogene. This CDR3 is 16 amino acids long. CDR3 sequence: CASSSGSGQGIYEQYF. The CDR3 region has the DNA TGTGCCAGCAGCAGCGGATCGGGACAGGGGATCTACGAGCAGTACTTC.

This chain uses TRBV30 with TRBJ1-5; 11 bases are shared with TRBD1. Trimming took 1 base from V and 2 from J; bases not matched to a gene: 4. Germline CDR1 is GTSNPN and CDR2 is SVGIG (reference sequence). The CDR3 is made up of 16 amino acids. CDR3 region: CAWSGTGGIGNQPQHF. The CDR3, as DNA: TGTGCCTGGAGTGGGACAGGGGGCATTGGCAATCAGCCCCAGCATTTT. The full variable domain, in which reference TRBV30 and TRBJ1-5 provide the parts outside the CDR3, is SQTIHQWPATLVQPVGSPLSLECTVEGTSNPNLYWYRQAAGRGLQLLFYSVGIGQISSEVPQNLSASRPQDRQFILSSKKLLLSDSGFYLCAWSGTGGIGNQPQHFGDGTRLSIL.

This sequence joins TRBV6-5 and TRBJ1-2; 7 positions match TRBD1. CDR3 length: 14 amino acids. Germline CDR1 MNHEY, CDR2 SVGAGI. J was trimmed by 3 bases and V by 6 bases; bases with no gene match: 7. The CDR3 nucleotides are TGTGCCAGCAGCCGAGGACAGGCCGACTATGGCTACACCTTC. As protein: CASSRGQADYGYTF.

This chain links TRBV28 with TRBJ1-3, with a tentative D call TRBD1 (5 bases). This CDR3 contains 14 residues. V lost 1 base and J 2 bases, leaving 6 bases between the germline ends. The germline CDR1 and CDR2 sequences are MDHEN and SYDVKM. DNA of the CDR3: TGTGCCAGCAGTTTATCAGGGCCTGGAAACACCATATATTTT. Translation gives CASSLSGPGNTIYF.

The V and J genes are TRBV20-1 and TRBJ1-4; weak D call: TRBD1 (6 bases). CDR3 size: 16 residues. Germline lookup yields CDR1 DFQATT and CDR2 SNEGSKA (reference sequence). V lost 3 bases, J lost 0 bases, and 14 bases lay in between. The CDR3: CSASHRELSTNEKLFF. In DNA form, the CDR3 reads TGCAGTGCTAGTCACAGGGAGCTTTCAACTAATGAAAAACTGTTTTTT.

The chain carries TRBV18 and TRBJ2-6; the D gene is possibly TRBD2 (5 bases). V lost 8 bases and J lost 4, with 12 bases in between. The germline V gene encodes CDR1 KGHSH and CDR2 LQKENI. The CDR3 covers 14 residues. The CDR3 coding sequence is TGTGCCAGCCTAAGAGGGAGCGGGGCCAACGTCCTGACTTTC. Protein: CASLRGSGANVLTF.